These 5 T cell receptor beta chains came from one sample sequenced in a study of Graves' ophthalmopathy and Graves' hyperthyroidism. Amplification from RNA transcripts yielded the TCR beta CDR3 regions. An initial RT-PCR round employing HTBI primers preceded a second-round multiplex PCR. One entry per CDR3 protein, called by TCRdb with MiXCR from the multiplex PCR reads. Of 30,000 to 50,000 distinct CDR3 sequences listed, 45% to 55% are singletons. Input material: peripheral blood. Receptors originate from an adult woman with stable Graves' hyperthyroidism.

This clonotype has a count of ten or more. V and J are TRBV7-8 and TRBJ2-7; D is unresolved. V lost 1 base and J lost 3, with 13 bases in between. CDR3 length: 15 residues. Germline CDR1 and CDR2: SGHVS and FQNEAQ. The CDR3 DNA is TGTGCCAGCAGCTTAGGATTACAGATGAGCTACGAGCAGTACTTC. Translation: CASSLGLQMSYEQYF.

This clonotype has at least ten counts. V gene TRBV12-3 or TRBV12-4 combines with J gene TRBJ2-2; perhaps TRBD1 as D (6 bases). V was pared by 7 bases and J by 1 base, with 13 bases between. The CDR3 loop spans 15 amino acids. The CDR3 sequence: CASTQQGQNTGELFF. In nucleotides, the CDR3 is TGTGCCAGCACCCAACAGGGACAGAACACCGGGGAGCTGTTTTTT.

The J gene is TRBJ1-6, the V gene TRBV5-1, with 7 bases fitting TRBD1. Germline loops: CDR1 SGHRS, CDR2 YFSETQ. The CDR3 runs to 14 residues. With V trimmed by 0 bases and J by 10 bases, 4 bases remained unmatched. The CDR3: CASSLGQGDSPLHF. In nucleotides, the CDR3 is TGCGCCAGCAGCTTGGGACAGGGTGACTCACCCCTCCACTTT.

V and J are TRBV12-3 or TRBV12-4 and TRBJ1-2; D possibly corresponds to TRBD1 (6 bases). Trimming removed 5 bases from V and 7 bases from J, with 14 bases in between. The CDR3 length is 13 residues. The CDR3 sequence is CASSPQGLSGYTF. In DNA form, the CDR3 reads TGTGCCAGCAGTCCCCAGGGGCTTAGTGGCTACACCTTC.

This clonotype was seen ten or more times. This chain uses TRBV7-9 with TRBJ2-3; D uncertain. V lost 5 bases to trimming and J lost 6 bases, with 12 bases between them. Germline CDR1 SEHNR, CDR2 FQNEAQ (reference sequence). The CDR3 length is 13 residues. CDR3 bases: TGTGCCAGCAGCCCCCAGGTGGCGGATACGCAGTATTTT. It encodes CASSPQVADTQYF.